This T cell receptor (beta chain) was documented in a study of blood T cells in healthy people across ages. Total RNA extracted from each sample amounted to at least 5.5 micrograms. About this clonotype itself: The target antigen is unknown.

It was with a sample-barcoded 5' primer and a J-beta primer mix that a second PCR of roughly 7 to 12 cycles was run. The template-switch adaptor, which had 12 random nucleotides, put a tag on each cDNA molecule. TCRdb ran MiXCR on the 5' RACE reads and lists one entry per CDR3 protein. This table holds about 670,000 distinct CDR3 sequences, roughly half found once. Findings and caveats of the study: Considered underestimates were the diversity estimates obtained from one million T cells.

V lost 9 bases, J lost 5 bases, and 19 bases lay in between. Germline values: CDR1 LNHNV, CDR2 YYDKDF (reference sequence). This CDR3 region has 14 residues. The genes are TRBV15 and TRBJ2-5; maybe TRBD2 (5 bases). The source is an elderly woman in good health. The sequenced sample was blood. Here the CDR3 reads CATTLSGSIETQYF. As DNA, the CDR3 is TGTGCCACTACGCTCTCGGGGAGCATCGAGACCCAGTACTTC.